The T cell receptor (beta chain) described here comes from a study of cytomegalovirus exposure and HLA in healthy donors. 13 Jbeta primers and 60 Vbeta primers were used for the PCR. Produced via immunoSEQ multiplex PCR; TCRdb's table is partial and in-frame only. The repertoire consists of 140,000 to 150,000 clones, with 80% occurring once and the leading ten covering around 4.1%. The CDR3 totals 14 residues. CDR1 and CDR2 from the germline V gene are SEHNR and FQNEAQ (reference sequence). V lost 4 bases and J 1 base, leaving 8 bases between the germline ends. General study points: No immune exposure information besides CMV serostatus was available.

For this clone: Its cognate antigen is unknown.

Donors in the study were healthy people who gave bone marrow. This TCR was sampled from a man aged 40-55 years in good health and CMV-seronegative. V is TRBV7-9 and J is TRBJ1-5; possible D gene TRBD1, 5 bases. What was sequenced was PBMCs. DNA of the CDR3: TGTGCCAGCAGCTCCGGGGGGAGCAATCAGCCCCAGCATTTT. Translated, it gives CASSSGGSNQPQHF.